Each of the 21 T cell receptor beta chains below was sequenced from the same sample in a study of T cell repertoires in cytomegalovirus infection. TCRdb ran MiXCR on the reads and lists one entry per CDR3 protein. The sample lists under 150,000 distinct CDR3 sequences; more than 20% were seen once. No antigen is known for these receptors. Sequencing input: PBMCs, sequenced either directly or after in vitro stimulation (not recorded which). The receptors here all came from a human donor in good health (CMV status not recorded). Some clones in this sample may be carry-over from other donors' samples.

This clonotype was found many times. The chain employs TRBV7-2 and TRBJ2-3; 12 positions agree with TRBD2. Per the germline V gene, CDR1 is SGHTA and CDR2 is FQGNSA. The junction had 7 bases not matched to a gene; V was cut back by 5 bases and J by 1 base. CDR3 size: 17 residues. This CDR3 is CASSLLAGGMRTDTQYF. The CDR3 DNA follows: TGTGCCAGCAGCCTACTAGCGGGAGGTATGCGCACAGATACGCAGTATTTT.

The chain uses TRBV24-1 and TRBJ2-3; 8 positions agree with TRBD2. The CDR3 is 15 residues long. V lost 3 bases and J lost 0; bases outside the gene matches: 1. Germline CDR1 and CDR2: KGHDR and SFDVKD. Here the CDR3 reads CATSDASGSTDTQYF. The CDR3, as DNA: TGTGCCACCAGTGATGCTAGCGGGAGCACAGATACGCAGTATTTT.

This clonotype appeared many times. V and J are TRBV12-3 or TRBV12-4 and TRBJ2-7; D possibly matches TRBD1 or TRBD2 (6 bases each). The CDR3 runs 14 residues. Trimming cost V 3 bases and J 2 bases, with 11 bases left between them. As DNA, the CDR3 is TGTGCCAGCAGTTTCTTGGGGGGCGCCTACGAGCAGTACTTC. Translating gives CASSFLGGAYEQYF.

In regard to this clonotype: A much larger clone differs from this one at a single base, so this may be a read error. The chain is built from TRBV7-2 and TRBJ2-3; D perhaps matches TRBD2 (6 bases). Trimming removed 3 bases from V and 3 bases from J, with 19 bases in between. Germline CDR1 and CDR2: SGHTA and FQGNSA. The CDR3 sequence is 17 residues long. DNA for the CDR3: TGTGCCAGCAGCTTCAAATCAGGACTACCGGGAACAGATACGCAGTATTTT. Translated, it gives CASSFKSGLPGTDTQYF.

This clonotype was counted at least ten times. The gene calls are TRBV4-3 and TRBJ2-7; no clear D. Germline CDR1 reads LGHNA; CDR2 reads YSLEER. The ends were cut back, 3 bases at V and 3 bases at J, with 6 bases in the middle. The CDR3 has 12 residues. The CDR3 DNA reads as TGCGCCAGCAGCCACTTCGACTACGAGCAGTACTTC. Protein: CASSHFDYEQYF.

The rearrangement links TRBV20-1 to TRBJ1-5; 8 bases fit TRBD1. The ends lost 3 bases at V and 0 bases at J; junction bases unmatched: 4. The CDR3 loop spans 15 amino acids. Germline V gives CDR1 DFQATT, CDR2 SNEGSKA (reference sequence). The CDR3 nucleotides are TGCAGTGCTAGGAAGGGACAGGATAGCAATCAGCCCCAGCATTTT. This sequence encodes CSARKGQDSNQPQHF.

This rearrangement joins TRBV6-5 to TRBJ1-2; 9 bases line up with TRBD1. J was trimmed by 7 bases and V by 6 bases; bases with no gene match: 6. Germline-derived CDR1 and CDR2 are MNHEY and SVGAGI. This CDR3 region has 13 residues. CDR3 residues: CASRKQGAGGYTF. In nucleotides, the CDR3 is TGTGCCAGCAGAAAACAGGGGGCAGGTGGCTACACCTTC.

V usage is TRBV7-2 and J usage is TRBJ2-5; D perhaps matches TRBD2 (6 bases). CDR1 and CDR2 from the germline V gene are SGHTA and FQGNSA. This CDR3 is 16 amino acids long. V gave up 1 base and J gave up 6 bases, with 18 bases separating them. Here the CDR3 reads CASSLDSGSTRQTQYF. In DNA form, the CDR3 reads TGTGCCAGCAGCTTAGATAGCGGCAGCACCCGGCAGACCCAGTACTTC.

The V and J genes are TRBV4-1 and TRBJ2-6; D is possibly TRBD1 or TRBD2 (5 bases each). CDR1 and CDR2 from the germline V gene are MGHRA and YSYEKL. V lost 3 bases and J 0 bases, leaving 24 bases between the germline ends. This CDR3 region has 21 residues. The CDR3 coding sequence is TGCGCCAGCAGCCAGGCGCATGAGGGGCGCCTCGCCTTCTCTGGGGCCAACGTCCTGACTTTC. Translation: CASSQAHEGRLAFSGANVLTF.

The V call is TRBV27, the J call TRBJ2-1; a weak D match, TRBD2 (6 bases). The germline V gene encodes CDR1 MNHEY and CDR2 SMNVEV (reference sequence). This CDR3 contains 14 residues. V shed 6 bases and J shed 12 bases, with 21 bases lying between them. The CDR3 sequence: CASSPTPSGLGQFF. In nucleotides, the CDR3 is TGTGCCAGCAGCCCCACCCCGAGCGGGCTTGGGCAGTTCTTC.

The chain carries TRBV12-3 or TRBV12-4 and TRBJ1-1; perhaps TRBD1 as D (6 bases). CDR3 length equals 15 residues. V lost 5 bases and J 1 base, leaving 14 bases between the germline ends. The DNA of the CDR3 is TGTGCCAGCAGTACCACCCGGACAGCGAACACTGAAGCTTTCTTT. This gives the protein CASSTTRTANTEAFF.

This clonotype was detected only a few times. This sequence joins TRBV12-3 or TRBV12-4 and TRBJ2-7; weak D call: TRBD1 (7 bases). CDR3 size: 16 residues. Trimming stripped 5 bases from V and 2 bases from J, with 19 bases between. In DNA form, the CDR3 reads TGTGCCAGCAGTCCAAGGCCAGGGGGGATCACCTACGAGCAGTACGTC. Protein sequence: CASSPRPGGITYEQYV.

The chain has TRBV6-2 or TRBV6-3 and TRBJ2-7, with 8 positions matching TRBD1. Germline trimming cut 6 bases from V and 2 bases from J; bases unmatched to any gene: 9. Germline values: CDR1 MNHEY, CDR2 SVGEGT. The CDR3 has 15 amino acids. The CDR3 loop is CASSRQGSLTYEQYF. The CDR3 coding sequence is TGTGCCAGCAGCCGACAGGGGAGCCTAACCTACGAGCAGTACTTC.

The chain combines TRBV28 with TRBJ2-1; weak D call: TRBD1 (6 bases). V lost 5 bases to trimming and J lost 3 bases, with 11 bases between them. CDR3 length: 14 residues. Germline CDR1 reads MDHEN; CDR2 reads SYDVKM. The CDR3 protein is CASSPGTNYNEQFF. CDR3 nucleotide sequence: TGTGCCAGCAGTCCCGGGACAAACTACAATGAGCAGTTCTTC.

In this sample, this clonotype turned up many times. The V gene is TRBV30, the J gene TRBJ1-3; 7 bases agree with TRBD1. Germline CDR1 GTSNPN, CDR2 SVGIG (reference sequence). The ends lost 8 bases at V and 2 bases at J; junction bases unmatched: 6. The CDR3 is 13 amino acids. This chain's CDR3 is CAEQTGPGNTIYF. In DNA form, the CDR3 reads TGTGCCGAACAGACAGGGCCTGGAAACACCATATATTTT.

This clonotype has more than one count but fewer than ten. The CDR3 loop is CASSFNLYEQYV. DNA of the CDR3: TGTGCCAGCAGCTTTAACTTGTACGAGCAGTACGTC. This rearrangement joins TRBV5-8 to TRBJ2-7; D is unresolved. From germline, CDR1 is SGHTS and CDR2 YDEGEE. V lost 2 bases to trimming and J lost 4 bases, with 7 bases between them. The CDR3 has 12 residues.

The table lists this clonotype with many counts. This chain links TRBV7-2 with TRBJ1-6; a possible D gene is TRBD1 (5 bases). Germline-derived CDR1 and CDR2 are SGHTA and FQGNSA. This CDR3 spans 13 amino acids. With 7 bases removed from V and 3 bases from J, the gap between germline ends came to 7 bases. The CDR3 bases are TGTGCCAGCACCCAGGGCTATAATTCACCCCTCCACTTT. Its protein product is CASTQGYNSPLHF.

The V call is TRBV19, the J call TRBJ2-1; the D gene is possibly TRBD2 (6 bases). Trimming shortened V by 1 base and J by 0 bases, and 10 bases separated the two germline ends. CDR3 length equals 16 residues. Per germline, CDR1 LNHDA and CDR2 SQIVND (reference sequence). The CDR3 region is CASSIGGATSYNEQFF. The DNA for the CDR3 is TGTGCCAGTAGTATAGGCGGGGCTACCTCCTACAATGAGCAGTTCTTC.

This clonotype was counted a few times. The chain links TRBV28 to TRBJ2-1; 8 bases match TRBD2. The V gene's germline CDR1 is MDHEN and CDR2 SYDVKM. The CDR3 contains 11 residues. V shed 5 bases and J 13 bases; nucleotides not matched to a gene: 4. As DNA, the CDR3 is TGTGCCAGCAGTCCCGGGACTAGTCAGTTCTTC. Protein: CASSPGTSQFF.

This clonotype was recorded at least ten times. V usage is TRBV7-2 and J usage is TRBJ2-1; the D gene could be TRBD1 or TRBD2 (5 bases each). Trimming left V 4 bases short and J 5 bases short, with 9 bases between. The CDR3 consists of 13 residues. The germline gives CDR1 SGHTA, CDR2 FQGNSA. CDR3 region: CASSSGTHNEQFF. The CDR3 DNA reads TGTGCCAGCAGCTCCGGGACCCACAATGAGCAGTTCTTC.

This clonotype showed up many times. The rearrangement links TRBV7-6 to TRBJ2-5, with D hard to call. The CDR3 extends over 15 amino acids. Trimming pared 5 bases from V and 5 bases from J, leaving 18 bases between. The germline V gene encodes CDR1 SGHVS and CDR2 FNYEAQ. The CDR3 spells CASSPTPQSVETQYF. The DNA of the CDR3 is TGTGCCAGCAGCCCAACCCCCCAATCAGTGGAGACCCAGTACTTC.